Below are 5 T cell receptor beta chains sequenced from a single sample in a study of regulatory T cells in long-lasting Graves disease. iRepertoire HTBI primers and Arm-PCR of CDR3 regions built TCR beta libraries. MiXCR, applied by TCRdb to the multiplex PCR reads, yields one record per CDR3 protein. The sample carries 350,000 to 450,000 distinct CDR3 sequences, under 25% recorded once. Regarding time point: persistent/refractory GD, antithyroid drugs over 5 years with positive TRAb. Generation of the TCR library employed RNA extracted from PBMCs. Sequenced here: peripheral blood mononuclear cells (PBMCs), sampled when the disease was refractory, from a patient treated with antithyroid drugs. Receptors originate from a female donor with Graves disease.

V gene TRBV7-9 combines with J gene TRBJ2-5, with D possibly being TRBD1 (6 bases). CDR3 length: 15 residues. CDR1 and CDR2 from the germline V gene are SEHNR and FQNEAQ (reference sequence). V gave up 2 bases and J gave up 7 bases, with 17 bases separating them. The CDR3 region has the DNA TGTGCCAGCAGCTTATGGGTCCGGGACAACGCGACCCAGTACTTC. It translates to CASSLWVRDNATQYF.

The rearrangement joins TRBV6-2 or TRBV6-3 to TRBJ2-7; D might be TRBD1 or TRBD2, each matching 6 bases. There are 14 residues in the CDR3. The germline gives CDR1 MNHEY, CDR2 SVGEGT. The ends were cut back, 10 bases at V and 0 bases at J, with 16 bases in the middle. The chain's CDR3 is CATSRRGTSYEQYF. The CDR3 DNA follows: TGTGCCACCTCGAGGAGGGGGACCTCCTACGAGCAGTACTTC.

This clonotype was detected only a few times. A much larger clone lies one base from this, so it may be a read error. This chain joins TRBV7-6 and TRBJ2-7; D not certain. The germline CDR1 and CDR2 sequences are SGHVS and FNYEAQ. The CDR3 runs 14 residues. V was shortened by 1 base and J by 0 bases, with 7 bases between the two germline ends. CDR3 DNA sequence: TGTGCCAGCAGCTTAGAGGCGACCTCCTACGAGCAGTACTTC. Its protein is CASSLEATSYEQYF. Full variable domain (outside the CDR3, taken from reference TRBV7-6 and TRBJ2-7): GAGVSQSPRYKVTKRGQDVALRCDPISGHVSLYWYRQALGQGPEFLTYFNYEAQQDKSGLPNDRFSAERPEGSISTLTIQRTEQRDSAMYRCASSLEATSYEQYFGPGTRLTVT.

This clonotype was counted only a few times. V usage is TRBV29-1 and J usage is TRBJ1-5; 7 nucleotides agree with TRBD1. Germline V gene data show CDR1 as SQVTM and CDR2 as ANQGSEA. Trimming cost V 6 bases and J 1 base; bases outside gene matches: 6. CDR3 length equals 14 residues. CDR3 sequence: CSVQAGGSNQPQHF. The CDR3, as DNA: TGCAGCGTGCAAGCAGGGGGAAGCAATCAGCCCCAGCATTTT.

The table lists this clonotype with a few counts. The rearrangement uses TRBV6-2 or TRBV6-3 and TRBJ2-1; 14 nucleotides line up with TRBD2. Germline V CDR1 and CDR2: MNHEY, SVGEGT. V gave up 6 bases and J gave up 4 bases; unmatched junction bases: 26. This CDR3 region has 23 residues. Here the CDR3 DNA reads TGTGCCAGCAGCTCATGGTGGGGCATAGGACTAGCGGGAGGCCTTGTACTTTACAATGAGCAGTTCTTC. This gives the protein CASSSWWGIGLAGGLVLYNEQFF.